These 4 T cell receptor beta chains originate from one sample sequenced in a study of post-analysis software for immune sequencing data. Which antigens these TCRs recognize remains unknown. Libraries were made from TCR beta cDNA, and they carried unique molecular identifiers. TCRdb used MiXCR to reprocess the PCR reads, holding one entry per CDR3 protein. Among approximately 440,000 distinct CDR3 sequences listed, under 55% were seen once. Points from the study as a whole: Patients used a few TRBV segments, including TRBV5-6, TRBV5-1 and TRBV20-1, more often than controls.

Sequenced material: blood. The receptors were sampled from a girl under 18 with multiple sclerosis.

The chain joins TRBV29-1 to TRBJ1-1, with TRBD1 as a possible D gene (6 bases). Trimming removed 4 bases from V and 8 bases from J, with 14 bases in between. From germline, CDR1 is SQVTM and CDR2 ANQGSEA. There are 12 residues in the CDR3. Here the CDR3 reads CSVVEGTTEAFF. The DNA of the CDR3 is TGCAGCGTTGTGGAGGGGACAACCGAAGCTTTCTTT.

The chain combines TRBV7-9 with TRBJ2-7; TRBD1 agrees at 8 bases. The V gene end was trimmed by 1 base and the J gene end by 2 bases; junction bases not matched to a gene: 4. The germline gives CDR1 SEHNR, CDR2 FQNEAQ (reference sequence). The CDR3 is 15 residues long. The CDR3: CASSLVTGGTYEQYF. As DNA, the CDR3 is TGTGCCAGCAGCTTAGTCACAGGGGGGACCTACGAGCAGTACTTC.

This clonotype was found a few times. The chain combines TRBV6-2 or TRBV6-3 with TRBJ1-2; 7 bases agree with TRBD1. The ends lost 2 bases at V and 1 base at J; junction bases unmatched: 10. This CDR3 has 17 residues. Germline CDR1 reads MNHEY; CDR2 reads SVGEGT. The CDR3 DNA reads as TGTGCCAGCAGTTACGTCGGCGGGACAGAACTTAACTATGGCTACACCTTC. It translates to CASSYVGGTELNYGYTF.

In its sample, this clonotype was seen a few times. The chain recombines TRBV27 with TRBJ2-3, with D unclear. The CDR3 is made up of 12 amino acids. V dropped 6 bases and J dropped 5 bases, with 9 bases sitting between them. Germline V gene sequence: CDR1 MNHEY, CDR2 SMNVEV (reference sequence). CDR3 protein: CASSPGVDTQYF. The CDR3 DNA is TGTGCCAGCAGCCCCGGAGTAGATACGCAGTATTTT.